The text below deals with one T cell receptor (beta chain). This specimen comes from a study of T cell changes during pregnancy in multiple sclerosis. The CDR3 has 20 amino acids. V was clipped by 6 bases and J by 0 bases; unmatched bases: 12. The germline gives CDR1 MDHEN, CDR2 SYDVKM. Assay: immunoSEQ multiplex PCR; the TCRdb copy retains only in-frame clones and omits some. This repertoire shows roughly 86,000 clones, approximately 92% found once; its top ten account for under 3%. The chain couples TRBV28 to TRBJ2-1, with 15 bases aligning to TRBD2. This TCR was sampled from a female donor with multiple sclerosis, enrolled in a pregnancy study. This sample comprised peripheral blood, obtained in the first trimester of pregnancy. CDR3 bases: TGTGCCAGCAGAAAAGCGGGACTAGCGGGAGGAGGCCTCTCCTACAATGAGCAGTTCTTC. It codes for CASRKAGLAGGGLSYNEQFF.